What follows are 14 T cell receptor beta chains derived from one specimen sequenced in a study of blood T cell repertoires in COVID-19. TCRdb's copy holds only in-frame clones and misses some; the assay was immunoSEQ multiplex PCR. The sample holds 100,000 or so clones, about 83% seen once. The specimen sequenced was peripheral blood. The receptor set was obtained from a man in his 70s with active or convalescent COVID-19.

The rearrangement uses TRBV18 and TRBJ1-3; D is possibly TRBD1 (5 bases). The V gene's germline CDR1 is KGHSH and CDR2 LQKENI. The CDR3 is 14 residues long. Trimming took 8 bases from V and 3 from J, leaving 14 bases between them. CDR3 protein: CASRPEGRGNTIYF. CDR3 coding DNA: TGTGCCAGCCGACCGGAGGGGCGTGGAAACACCATATATTTT.

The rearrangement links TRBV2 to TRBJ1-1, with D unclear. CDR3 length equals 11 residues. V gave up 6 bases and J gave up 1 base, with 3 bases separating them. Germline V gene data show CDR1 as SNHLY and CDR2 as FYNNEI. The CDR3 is CASSQNTEAFF. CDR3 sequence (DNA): TGTGCCAGCAGCCAGAACACTGAAGCTTTCTTT.

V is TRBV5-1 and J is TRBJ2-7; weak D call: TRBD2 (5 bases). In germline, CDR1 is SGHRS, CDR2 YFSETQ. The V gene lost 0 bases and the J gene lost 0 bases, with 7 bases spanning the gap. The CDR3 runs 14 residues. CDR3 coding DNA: TGCGCCAGCAGCTTGGGAGGGAGCTCCTACGAGCAGTACTTC. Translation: CASSLGGSSYEQYF.

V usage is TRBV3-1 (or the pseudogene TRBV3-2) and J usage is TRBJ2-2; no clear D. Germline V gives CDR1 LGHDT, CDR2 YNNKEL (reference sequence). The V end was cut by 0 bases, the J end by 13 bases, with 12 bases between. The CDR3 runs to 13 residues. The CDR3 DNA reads TGTGCCAGCAGCCAAGATGAGGTAGCCGGGCTGTTTTTT. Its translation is CASSQDEVAGLFF.

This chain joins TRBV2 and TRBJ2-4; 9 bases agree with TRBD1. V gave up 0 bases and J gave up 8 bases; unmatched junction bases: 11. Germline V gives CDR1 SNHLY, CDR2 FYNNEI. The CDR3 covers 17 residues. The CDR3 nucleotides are TGTGCCAGCAGTGAAGCGCTTGGGACAGGGATCGGGGACATTCAGTACTTC. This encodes CASSEALGTGIGDIQYF.

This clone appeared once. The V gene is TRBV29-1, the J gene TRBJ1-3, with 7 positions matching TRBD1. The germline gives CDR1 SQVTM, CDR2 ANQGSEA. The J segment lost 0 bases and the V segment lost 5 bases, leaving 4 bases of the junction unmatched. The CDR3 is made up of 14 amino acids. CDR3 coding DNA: TGCAGCGTTATGACAGGGAGCTCTGGAAACACCATATATTTT. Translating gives CSVMTGSSGNTIYF.

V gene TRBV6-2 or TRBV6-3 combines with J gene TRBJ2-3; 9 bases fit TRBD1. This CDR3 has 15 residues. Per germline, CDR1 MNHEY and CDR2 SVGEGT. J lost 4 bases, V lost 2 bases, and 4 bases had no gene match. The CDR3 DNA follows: TGTGCCAGCAGTTACGGGACAGGGTGGGCAGATACGCAGTATTTT. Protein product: CASSYGTGWADTQYF.

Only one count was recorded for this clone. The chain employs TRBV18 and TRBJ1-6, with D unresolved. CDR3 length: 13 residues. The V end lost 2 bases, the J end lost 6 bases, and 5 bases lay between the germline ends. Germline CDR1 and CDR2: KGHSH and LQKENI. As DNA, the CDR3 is TGTGCCAGCTCACCAGCGATTAATTCACCCCTCCACTTT. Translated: CASSPAINSPLHF. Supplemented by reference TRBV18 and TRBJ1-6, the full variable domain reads NAGVMQNPRHLVRRRGQEARLRCSPMKGHSHVYWYRQLPEEGLKFMVYLQKENIIDESGMPKERFSAEFPKEGPSILRIQQVVRGDSAAYFCASSPAINSPLHFGNGTRLTVT.

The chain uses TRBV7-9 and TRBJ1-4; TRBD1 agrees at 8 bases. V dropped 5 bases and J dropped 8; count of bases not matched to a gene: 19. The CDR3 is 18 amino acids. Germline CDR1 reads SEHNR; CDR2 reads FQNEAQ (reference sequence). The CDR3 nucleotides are TGTGCCAGCAGCACACTTTCGAGACAGGGGTCAGCGTGGGAAAAACTGTTTTTT. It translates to CASSTLSRQGSAWEKLFF.

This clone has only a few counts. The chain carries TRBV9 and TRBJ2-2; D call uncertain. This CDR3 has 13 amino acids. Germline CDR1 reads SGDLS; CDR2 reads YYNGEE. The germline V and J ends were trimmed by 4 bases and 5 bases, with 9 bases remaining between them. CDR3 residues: CASSLAPTGELFF. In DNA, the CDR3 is TGTGCCAGCAGCTTAGCTCCTACCGGGGAGCTGTTTTTT.

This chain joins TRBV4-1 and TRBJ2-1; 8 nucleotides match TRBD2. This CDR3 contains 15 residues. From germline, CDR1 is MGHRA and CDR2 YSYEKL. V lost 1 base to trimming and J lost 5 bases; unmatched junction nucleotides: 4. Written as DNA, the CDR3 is TGCGCCAGCAGCCAAGGGACTAGCCCCCACAATGAGCAGTTCTTC. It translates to CASSQGTSPHNEQFF.

The CDR3 is CASSILAGAPSQETQYF. CDR3 nucleotides: TGTGCCAGTAGTATCCTAGCGGGGGCTCCTTCCCAAGAGACCCAGTACTTC. The chain combines TRBV19 with TRBJ2-5; 10 nucleotides agree with TRBD2. Per germline, CDR1 LNHDA and CDR2 SQIVND (reference sequence). CDR3 length: 17 amino acids. The V and J ends lost 3 bases and 1 base, in that order; junction bases with no gene match: 8.

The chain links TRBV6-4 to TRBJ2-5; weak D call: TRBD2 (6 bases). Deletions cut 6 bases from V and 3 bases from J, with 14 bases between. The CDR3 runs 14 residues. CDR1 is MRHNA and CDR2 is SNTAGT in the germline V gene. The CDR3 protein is CASRGTHIKETQYF. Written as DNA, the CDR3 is TGTGCCAGCAGGGGGACTCATATTAAAGAGACCCAGTACTTC.

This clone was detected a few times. The CDR3 loop is CASSRSGGAEEQFF. The CDR3 region has the DNA TGTGCCAGCAGCCGAAGCGGGGGGGCCGAGGAGCAGTTCTTC. The chain is built from TRBV7-9 and TRBJ2-1; 10 bases agree with TRBD2. The ends lost 5 bases at V and 10 bases at J; junction bases unmatched: 8. Germline CDR1 reads SEHNR; CDR2 reads FQNEAQ (reference sequence). The CDR3 covers 14 residues.